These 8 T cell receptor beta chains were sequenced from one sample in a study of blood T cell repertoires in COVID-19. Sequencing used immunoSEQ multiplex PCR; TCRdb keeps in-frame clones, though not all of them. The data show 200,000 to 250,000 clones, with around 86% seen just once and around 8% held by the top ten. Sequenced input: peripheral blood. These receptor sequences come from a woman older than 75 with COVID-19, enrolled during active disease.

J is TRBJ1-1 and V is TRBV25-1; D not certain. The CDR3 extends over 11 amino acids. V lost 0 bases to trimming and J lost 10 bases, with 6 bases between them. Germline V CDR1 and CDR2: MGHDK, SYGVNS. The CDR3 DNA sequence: TGTGCCAGCAGTGAATATTCGCGAGCTTTCTTT. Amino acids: CASSEYSRAFF.

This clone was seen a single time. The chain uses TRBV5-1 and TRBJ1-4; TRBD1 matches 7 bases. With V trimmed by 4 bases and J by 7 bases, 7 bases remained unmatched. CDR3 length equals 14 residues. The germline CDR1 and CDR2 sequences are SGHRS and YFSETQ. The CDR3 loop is CASSTQGEVEKLFF. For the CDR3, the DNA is TGCGCCAGCAGCACTCAGGGGGAGGTTGAAAAACTGTTTTTT.

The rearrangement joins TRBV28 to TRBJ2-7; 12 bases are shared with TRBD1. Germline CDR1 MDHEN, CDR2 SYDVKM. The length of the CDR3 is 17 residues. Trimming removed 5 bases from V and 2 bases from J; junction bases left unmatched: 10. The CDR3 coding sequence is TGTGCCAGCAGTGGGGGGACAGGGGGCGGTCCGCCCTACGAGCAGTACTTC. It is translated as CASSGGTGGGPPYEQYF.

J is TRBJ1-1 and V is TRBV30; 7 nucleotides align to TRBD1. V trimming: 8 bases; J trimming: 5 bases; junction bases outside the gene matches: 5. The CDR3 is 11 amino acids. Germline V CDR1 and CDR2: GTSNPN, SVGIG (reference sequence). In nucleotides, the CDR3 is TGTGCCCCACAGGGGAATACTGAAGCTTTCTTT. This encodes CAPQGNTEAFF. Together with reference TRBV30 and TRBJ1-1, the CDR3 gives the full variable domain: SQTIHQWPATLVQPVGSPLSLECTVEGTSNPNLYWYRQAAGRGLQLLFYSVGIGQISSEVPQNLSASRPQDRQFILSSKKLLLSDSGFYLCAPQGNTEAFFGQGTRLTVV.

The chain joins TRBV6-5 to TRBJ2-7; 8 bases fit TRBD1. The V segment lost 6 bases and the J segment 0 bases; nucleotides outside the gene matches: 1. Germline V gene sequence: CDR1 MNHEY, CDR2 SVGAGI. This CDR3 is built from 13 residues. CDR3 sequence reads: CASSTGGSYEQYF. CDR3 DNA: TGTGCCAGCAGCACAGGGGGCTCCTACGAGCAGTACTTC.

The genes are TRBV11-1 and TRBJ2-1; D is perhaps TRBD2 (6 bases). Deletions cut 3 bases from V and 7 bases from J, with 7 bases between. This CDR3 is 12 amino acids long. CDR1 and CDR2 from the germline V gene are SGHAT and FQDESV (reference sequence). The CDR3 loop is CASSFGGNEQFF. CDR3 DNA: TGTGCCAGCAGCTTTGGGGGGAATGAGCAGTTCTTC.

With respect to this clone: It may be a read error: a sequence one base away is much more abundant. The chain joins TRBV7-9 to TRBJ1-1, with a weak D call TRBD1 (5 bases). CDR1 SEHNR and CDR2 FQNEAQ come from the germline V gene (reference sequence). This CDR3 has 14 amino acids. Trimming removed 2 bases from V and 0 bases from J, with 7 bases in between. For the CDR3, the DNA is TGTGCCAGCAGCTTAAAGGGGCTGAACACTGAAGCTTTCTTT. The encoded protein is CASSLKGLNTEAFF.

The CDR3 DNA sequence: TGTGCCAGCAGCTACCCCACAGGGTATTCCTATGGCTACACCTTC. This codes for CASSYPTGYSYGYTF. V usage is TRBV2 and J usage is TRBJ1-2, with a weak D call TRBD1 (6 bases). This CDR3 comprises 15 residues. CDR1 and CDR2 (germline): SNHLY, FYNNEI. V dropped 6 bases and J dropped 4 bases, with 18 bases sitting between them.